Sample share makes the clone carrying this T cell receptor (beta chain) medium-sized. What it recognizes is unknown. CD25-based Treg depletion was applied to purified naive CD4+ T cells. Trimming cost V 2 bases and J 7 bases, with 11 bases left between them. The CDR3 consists of 13 residues. Amplification of TRBV12-4/TRBJ1-2 clonotypes used adaptor-ligated barcode primers. TCRdb redid the calling of the multiplex PCR reads with MiXCR, one entry per CDR3 protein. Here the sample spans roughly 1,000 distinct CDR3 sequences, under 6.5% being singletons. General study findings and limits: The TCR gene usage of tumor memory CD4+ T cells clustered together with blood and lymph node memory CD4+ cells and with lymph node naive CD4+ cells. Naive CD4+ cells shared 10% to 15% of tumor Treg sequences. Tumor Treg TCRs overlapped most with tumor naive CD4+ cells.

Sequencing used tumor-infiltrating naive CD4+ T cells sorted from the breast tumor. Subset indicated: naive CD4+ T cells, CD4+CD45RA+CD25-. This sequence was found in a female donor with breast cancer. The chain joins TRBV12-3 or TRBV12-4 to TRBJ1-2; a weak D match, TRBD1 (5 bases). CDR3 coding DNA: TGTGCCAGCAGTTTAAGGGGACTGGGTGGCTACACCTTC. Protein sequence: CASSLRGLGGYTF.